What follows are 32 T cell receptor beta chains derived from one specimen sequenced in a study of blood T cell repertoires in COVID-19. Profiling relied on immunoSEQ multiplex PCR, and the TCRdb table lists in-frame clones only, not all of them. The sample consists of around 27,000 clones, about 80% of them appearing once. The sample taken for sequencing was peripheral blood. The receptor source for this set is a human donor in a cohort sampled during active COVID-19.

DNA for the CDR3: TGTGCCAGCAGCTTTACGACAGGACTTAACACCGGGGAGCTGTTTTTT. Its translation is CASSFTTGLNTGELFF. This chain links TRBV6-2 or TRBV6-3 with TRBJ2-2; possibly TRBD1 for D (6 bases). CDR1 is MNHEY, CDR2 SVGEGT, per germline. V was trimmed by 6 bases and J by 2 bases, leaving 16 bases between them. The CDR3 contains 16 residues.

This clone showed up just once. The chain combines TRBV7-9 with TRBJ2-7; D gene unclear. V was clipped by 8 bases and J by 3 bases, with 11 bases between them. The CDR3 has 12 residues. Germline assignment: CDR1 SEHNR and CDR2 FQNEAQ (reference sequence). The CDR3 loop reads CASPPAVYEQYF. The CDR3 nucleotides are TGTGCCAGCCCCCCCGCGGTCTACGAGCAGTACTTC.

In the case of this clone: The same CDR3 arises from other DNA sequences in this sample as well. The chain couples TRBV5-1 to TRBJ1-1; TRBD1 might be the D (6 bases). Germline assignment: CDR1 SGHRS and CDR2 YFSETQ. This CDR3 contains 14 residues. Trimming removed 0 bases from V and 2 bases from J, with 8 bases in between. DNA of the CDR3: TGCGCCAGCAGCTTGGGGACAGCTAACACTGAAGCTTTCTTT. Encoded protein: CASSLGTANTEAFF.

The chain links TRBV6-2 or TRBV6-3 to TRBJ2-7; the D gene is possibly TRBD1 (5 bases). The CDR3 sequence is 13 residues long. In germline, CDR1 is MNHEY, CDR2 SVGEGT. The ends were cut back, 2 bases at V and 3 bases at J, with 8 bases in the middle. CDR3 DNA: TGTGCCAGCAGTTACGAGACAGTCTACGAGCAGTACTTC. Translating gives CASSYETVYEQYF.

This chain links TRBV13 with TRBJ2-1; 8 positions match TRBD1. The germline CDR1 and CDR2 sequences are PRHDT and FYEKMQ (reference sequence). With 4 bases clipped from V and 5 bases from J, the junction kept 7 bases outside the gene matches. The CDR3 sequence is 15 residues long. Here the CDR3 reads CASSSTGTGNNEQFF. CDR3 sequence (DNA): TGTGCCAGCAGCTCGACCGGGACAGGTAACAATGAGCAGTTCTTC.

This rearrangement joins TRBV7-8 to TRBJ2-3, with 11 bases lining up with TRBD2. The germline gives CDR1 SGHVS, CDR2 FQNEAQ. J lost 1 base, V lost 8 bases, and 17 bases had no gene match. The CDR3 totals 19 residues. CDR3 bases: TGTGCCAGCCGACCAAGACTAGCGGGGTTGAGGCTCGGCACAGATACGCAGTATTTT. Its protein product is CASRPRLAGLRLGTDTQYF.

The chain employs TRBV24-1 and TRBJ1-1; 10 bases align to TRBD1. The CDR3 covers 16 residues. Germline lookup yields CDR1 KGHDR and CDR2 SFDVKD. The V gene end was trimmed by 7 bases and the J gene end by 4 bases; junction bases not matched to a gene: 11. CDR3 DNA: TGTGCCACCAGCCCCCGGGACAGGGGCCAGGGCACTGAAGCTTTCTTT. Translated, it gives CATSPRDRGQGTEAFF.

The rearrangement uses TRBV19 and TRBJ2-7; TRBD1 aligns across 9 bases. Unmatched junction bases numbered 15, after V lost 10 bases and J lost 5 bases. CDR1 and CDR2 (germline): LNHDA, SQIVND (reference sequence). CDR3 length: 15 residues. This CDR3 reads CATTSGGQGSHEQYF. The CDR3 DNA sequence: TGTGCCACTACCTCCGGAGGACAGGGGTCCCACGAGCAGTACTTC.

The CDR3 loop reads CASSSTVRGNADTQYF. In DNA, the CDR3 is TGCGCCAGCAGCTCCACCGTCAGGGGGAACGCAGATACGCAGTATTTT. The chain combines TRBV5-1 with TRBJ2-3; TRBD1 matches at 7 bases. The J segment lost 4 bases and the V segment lost 3 bases, leaving 11 bases of the junction unmatched. The germline gives CDR1 SGHRS, CDR2 YFSETQ. The CDR3 is 16 residues long.

The table lists this clone with a few counts. V gene TRBV30 combines with J gene TRBJ2-7; D is perhaps TRBD1 (5 bases). V shed 0 bases and J shed 3 bases, with 15 bases lying between them. Germline V gives CDR1 GTSNPN, CDR2 SVGIG (reference sequence). This CDR3 spans 15 amino acids. This CDR3 is CAWSVLSAGRYEQYF. In DNA, the CDR3 is TGTGCCTGGAGTGTATTGTCGGCAGGGCGCTACGAGCAGTACTTC. The full variable domain, in which reference TRBV30 and TRBJ2-7 provide the parts outside the CDR3, is SQTIHQWPATLVQPVGSPLSLECTVEGTSNPNLYWYRQAAGRGLQLLFYSVGIGQISSEVPQNLSASRPQDRQFILSSKKLLLSDSGFYLCAWSVLSAGRYEQYFGPGTRLTVT.

This chain joins TRBV5-1 and TRBJ2-1, with a tentative D call TRBD2 (5 bases). The CDR3 extends over 11 amino acids. V lost 6 bases to trimming and J lost 7 bases, with 8 bases between them. Germline V lookup: CDR1 SGHRS, CDR2 YFSETQ. The DNA for the CDR3 is TGCGCCAGCATTGAGGGAAATGAGCAGTTCTTC. Its translation is CASIEGNEQFF. The whole variable domain, filled in from reference TRBV5-1 and TRBJ2-1, reads KAGVTQTPRYLIKTRGQQVTLSCSPISGHRSVSWYQQTPGQGLQFLFEYFSETQRNKGNFPGRFSGRQFSNSRSEMNVSTLELGDSALYLCASIEGNEQFFGPGTRLTVL.

The V call is TRBV4-1, the J call TRBJ1-3; 7 nucleotides align to TRBD1. With 2 bases clipped from V and 3 bases from J, the junction kept 1 base outside the gene matches. The germline CDR1 and CDR2 sequences are MGHRA and YSYEKL. The CDR3 extends over 14 amino acids. The CDR3 here is CASSQTGVGNTIYF. The CDR3 DNA reads as TGCGCCAGCAGCCAAACAGGGGTTGGAAACACCATATATTTT.

The V gene is TRBV10-3, the J gene TRBJ2-3; TRBD2 aligns across 9 bases. The CDR3 has 16 residues. Germline V gene data show CDR1 as ENHRY and CDR2 as SYGVKD. J was trimmed by 2 bases and V by 3 bases; bases with no gene match: 6. CDR3 bases: TGTGCCATCAGTGAAGGTGGCGGGAGGGACACAGATACGCAGTATTTT. Translating it yields CAISEGGGRDTDTQYF.

The rearrangement uses TRBV28 and TRBJ2-1; 10 bases align to TRBD2. CDR1 MDHEN and CDR2 SYDVKM come from the germline V gene. The CDR3 has 19 residues. After removal of 4 bases from V and 6 bases from J, the junction contained 18 bases not matched to a gene. CDR3 nucleotide sequence: TGTGCCAGCAGTTCGACCTCGGGGTTAGGAGCGGGAGGGCCCAATGAGCAGTTCTTC. As protein: CASSSTSGLGAGGPNEQFF.

The rearrangement links TRBV6-2 or TRBV6-3 to TRBJ2-7, with D possibly matching TRBD2 (6 bases). Trimming stripped 0 bases from V and 0 bases from J, with 6 bases between. CDR3 size: 14 residues. Germline lookup yields CDR1 MNHEY and CDR2 SVGEGT. CDR3: CASSYSSGSYEQYF. CDR3 coding DNA: TGTGCCAGCAGTTACTCTAGCGGCTCCTACGAGCAGTACTTC.

The V and J genes are TRBV18 and TRBJ2-7; weak D call: TRBD1 (6 bases). Per the germline V gene, CDR1 is KGHSH and CDR2 is LQKENI. V gave up 7 bases and J gave up 0 bases, with 13 bases separating them. The CDR3 is 14 amino acids. The CDR3, as DNA: TGTGCCAGCTTGGGAAACAGGGACTCCTACGAGCAGTACTTC. Translating gives CASLGNRDSYEQYF.

V usage is TRBV19 and J usage is TRBJ2-5, with D unresolved. Trimming removed 3 bases from V and 4 bases from J, with 3 bases in between. The germline CDR1 and CDR2 sequences are LNHDA and SQIVND (reference sequence). The CDR3 length is 11 residues. Here the CDR3 reads CASSMRETQYF. The CDR3 DNA reads as TGTGCCAGTAGTATGCGAGAGACCCAGTACTTC.

The rearrangement uses TRBV7-9 and TRBJ1-1; D call uncertain. The germline V gene has CDR1 SEHNR and CDR2 FQNEAQ (reference sequence). CDR3 length equals 13 residues. V lost 3 bases to trimming and J lost 7 bases, with 12 bases between them. The CDR3 here is CASSFFGQVEAFF. CDR3 sequence (DNA): TGTGCCAGCAGCTTTTTCGGTCAGGTTGAAGCTTTCTTT.

V is TRBV4-1 and J is TRBJ1-2; the match to TRBD1 covers 7 bases. The CDR3 runs 12 residues. CDR1 MGHRA and CDR2 YSYEKL come from the germline V gene. The J segment lost 4 bases and the V segment lost 4 bases, leaving 0 bases of the junction unmatched. CDR3: CASSRTGYGYTF. The CDR3 DNA is TGCGCCAGCAGCCGGACAGGCTATGGCTACACCTTC.

The V and J genes are TRBV19 and TRBJ2-3; maybe TRBD1 (6 bases). Germline V gene lookup returns CDR1 LNHDA and CDR2 SQIVND (reference sequence). The CDR3 extends over 15 amino acids. V was clipped by 2 bases and J by 0 bases, with 9 bases between them. CDR3 sequence: CASSIRQGSTDTQYF. CDR3 in DNA: TGTGCCAGTAGTATACGGCAGGGGAGCACAGATACGCAGTATTTT.

This sequence joins TRBV29-1 and TRBJ2-5; 7 bases map to TRBD2. Germline CDR1 and CDR2: SQVTM and ANQGSEA. The CDR3 length is 12 residues. The CDR3 nucleotides are TGCGGGTGGGCGGGGGTGCCAGAGACCCAGTACTTC. Amino acid sequence: CGWAGVPETQYF. Full variable domain (rest looked up from reference TRBV29-1 and TRBJ2-5): SAVISQKPSRDICQRGTSLTIQCQVDSQVTMMFWYRQQPGQSLTLIATANQGSEATYESGFVIDKFPISRPNLTFSTLTVSNMSPEDSSIYLCGWAGVPETQYFGPGTRLLVL.

The chain is built from TRBV4-3 and TRBJ2-1; 8 bases fit TRBD2. Germline V gene lookup returns CDR1 LGHNA and CDR2 YSLEER. The length of the CDR3 is 15 residues. Trimming took 6 bases from V and 5 from J; bases not matched to a gene: 9. CDR3 DNA: TGCGCCAGCAGTCTTTCTAGCGGGTCCCACAATGAGCAGTTCTTC. It yields the protein CASSLSSGSHNEQFF.

The chain couples TRBV7-9 to TRBJ1-3; weak D call: TRBD1 (5 bases). This CDR3 has 15 amino acids. Germline lookup yields CDR1 SEHNR and CDR2 FQNEAQ (reference sequence). Trimming took off 3 bases at V and 1 base at J, with 10 bases between the two ends. CDR3 nucleotide sequence: TGTGCCAGCAGCTTTGGGGGGATGTCTGGAAACACCATATATTTT. Translating gives CASSFGGMSGNTIYF.

The V call is TRBV19, the J call TRBJ1-5; D call uncertain. The length of the CDR3 is 14 residues. Germline CDR1 LNHDA, CDR2 SQIVND (reference sequence). Trimming removed 4 bases from V and 0 bases from J, with 7 bases in between. The DNA for the CDR3 is TGTGCCAGTAGTAGAACGGGTAGCAATCAGCCCCAGCATTTT. Its translation: CASSRTGSNQPQHF.

The V and J genes are TRBV18 and TRBJ1-3, with 9 bases that match TRBD1. Trimming at V came to 0 bases and at J to 5 bases, leaving 2 bases not matched to a gene. CDR1 and CDR2 (germline): KGHSH, LQKENI. The CDR3 has 15 residues. For the CDR3, the DNA is TGTGCCAGCTCACCACCGGACAGGGGAAGAAACACCATATATTTT. This encodes CASSPPDRGRNTIYF.

The chain carries TRBV6-5 and TRBJ1-6; D unresolved. V was cut by 6 bases and J by 5 bases, with 11 bases left in between. Germline V gene data show CDR1 as MNHEY and CDR2 as SVGAGI. CDR3 length: 14 amino acids. The CDR3 loop is CASRPEGNNSPLHF. CDR3 sequence (DNA): TGTGCCAGCAGGCCGGAGGGAAATAATTCACCCCTCCACTTT.

Regarding this clone: The junction does not match germline at one end; this may be a read error. This chain connects TRBV7-7 to TRBJ2-1; TRBD2 matches 8 bases. CDR1 SSHAT and CDR2 FNYEAQ come from the germline V gene (reference sequence). CDR3 size: 17 residues. The CDR3 DNA is TGTGCTAGCAGCGCGACGCCCCCCGGGACTAGTTACAATGAGCAGTTCTTC. This gives the protein CASSATPPGTSYNEQFF. Full variable domain (rest looked up from reference TRBV7-7 and TRBJ2-1): GAGVSQSPRYKVTKRGQDVTLRCDPISSHATLYWYQQALGQGPEFLTYFNYEAQPDKSGLPSDRFSAERPEGSISTLTIQRTEQRDSAMYRCASSATPPGTSYNEQFFGPGTRLTVL.

The chain carries TRBV9 and TRBJ2-1, with D possibly matching TRBD2 (5 bases). V was pared by 2 bases and J by 5 bases, with 14 bases between. This CDR3 has 15 residues. Germline-derived CDR1 and CDR2 are SGDLS and YYNGEE. CDR3 bases: TGTGCCAGCAGCGTTAGCGCCCAGACTCACAATGAGCAGTTCTTC. It is translated as CASSVSAQTHNEQFF.

J is TRBJ2-2 and V is TRBV11-2; unclear D gene. CDR1 SGHAT and CDR2 FQNNGV come from the germline V gene. Trimming pared 4 bases from V and 2 bases from J, leaving 11 bases between. The CDR3 length is 15 residues. DNA of the CDR3: TGTGCCAGCAGCTCCCGAAGCCCTAACACCGGGGAGCTGTTTTTT. The encoded protein is CASSSRSPNTGELFF.

This clone was recorded once. The DNA of the CDR3 is TGTGCCAGCAGCGTAGAGGGGCGGGAGACCCAGTACTTC. It encodes CASSVEGRETQYF. The rearrangement joins TRBV9 to TRBJ2-5; a possible D gene is TRBD1 (5 bases). With 0 bases removed from V and 5 bases from J, the gap between germline ends came to 8 bases. Germline V gene data show CDR1 as SGDLS and CDR2 as YYNGEE. The CDR3 totals 13 residues.

The chain recombines TRBV7-9 with TRBJ2-4, with 11 bases aligning to TRBD2. The CDR3 has 19 residues. V lost 1 base and J lost 5; bases outside the gene matches: 13. Per the germline V gene, CDR1 is SEHNR and CDR2 is FQNEAQ (reference sequence). DNA of the CDR3: TGTGCCAGCAGCTTAGGGCGGCTAGCGGGGGGCTCGAGGGAAAACATTCAGTACTTC. Its translation is CASSLGRLAGGSRENIQYF.

The chain joins TRBV5-1 to TRBJ2-6; no firm D call. Trimming shortened V by 3 bases and J by 3 bases, and 10 bases separated the two germline ends. Per the germline V gene, CDR1 is SGHRS and CDR2 is YFSETQ. The CDR3 sequence is 15 residues long. In DNA, the CDR3 is TGCGCCAGCAGCTACAGAACCGTTGGGGCCAACGTCCTGACTTTC. This translates into CASSYRTVGANVLTF.